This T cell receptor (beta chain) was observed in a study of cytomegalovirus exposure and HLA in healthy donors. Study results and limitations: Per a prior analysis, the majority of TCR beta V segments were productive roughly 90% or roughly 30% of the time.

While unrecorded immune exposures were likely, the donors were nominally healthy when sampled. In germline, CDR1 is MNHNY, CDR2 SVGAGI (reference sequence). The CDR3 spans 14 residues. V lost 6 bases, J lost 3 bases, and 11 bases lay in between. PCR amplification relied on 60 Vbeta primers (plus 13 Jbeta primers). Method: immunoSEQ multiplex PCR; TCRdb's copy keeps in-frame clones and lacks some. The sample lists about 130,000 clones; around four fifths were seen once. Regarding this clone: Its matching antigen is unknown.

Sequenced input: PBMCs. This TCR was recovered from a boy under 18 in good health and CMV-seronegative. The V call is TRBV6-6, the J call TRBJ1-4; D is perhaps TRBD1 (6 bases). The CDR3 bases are TGTGCCAGCAGCACAGGGTTGGCTAATGAAAAACTGTTTTTT. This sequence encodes CASSTGLANEKLFF.